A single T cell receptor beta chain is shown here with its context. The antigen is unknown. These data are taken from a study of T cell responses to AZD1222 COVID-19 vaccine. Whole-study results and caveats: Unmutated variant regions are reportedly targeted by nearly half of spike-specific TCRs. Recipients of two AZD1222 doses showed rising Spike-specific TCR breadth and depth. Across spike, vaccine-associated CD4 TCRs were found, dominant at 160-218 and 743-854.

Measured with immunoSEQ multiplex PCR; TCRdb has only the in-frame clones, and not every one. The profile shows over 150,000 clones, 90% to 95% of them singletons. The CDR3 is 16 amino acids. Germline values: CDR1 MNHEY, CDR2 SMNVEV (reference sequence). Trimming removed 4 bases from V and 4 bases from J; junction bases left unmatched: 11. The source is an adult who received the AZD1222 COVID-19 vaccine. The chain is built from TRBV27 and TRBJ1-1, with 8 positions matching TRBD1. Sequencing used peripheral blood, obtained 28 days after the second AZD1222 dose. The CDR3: CASSSGTGDPFTEAFF. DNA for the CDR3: TGTGCCAGCAGTTCTGGGACAGGAGATCCTTTCACTGAAGCTTTCTTT.